This T cell receptor (beta chain) was retrieved from a study of blood T cell repertoires in COVID-19. Study in general: Samples representing acute and convalescent COVID-19 were sourced from the United States, Italy and Spain.

Measured with immunoSEQ multiplex PCR; TCRdb has only the in-frame clones, and not every one. The top ten clones hold 5.4% of a sample with about 45,000 clones, approximately 86% of them seen once. The CDR3 loop spans 15 amino acids. The sample comprised peripheral blood. The sequence came from a man aged 45-65 years with active COVID-19. This sequence joins TRBV12-2 and TRBJ2-7; the D segment call TRBD2 is taken from the table without a DNA check. TRBV12-2 is a listed pseudogene. As DNA, the CDR3 is TGTGCAAGTCGCTTAGGGACTAGCGGTACCTACGAGCAGTACTTC. It is translated as CASRLGTSGTYEQYF.